The rows below give T cell receptor beta chains drawn from one sample of a study of PD-1 blockade in classical Hodgkin lymphoma. The table came from immunoSEQ multiplex PCR; TCRdb's copy has only in-frame clones and leaves some out. The table lists about 7,600 clones, more than 70% of them singletons. The sample in question was CD4+ T cells from blood, obtained at baseline. Receptors were obtained from a human donor with classical Hodgkin lymphoma. The CDR3 runs from the conserved cysteine through the conserved F or W. A D gene is named only where the DNA matches it firmly. Clone size is not always given. Where it is, it says once, few, many or a class for expanded clones.

d_call: .; cdr3_length: 16; j_call: TRBJ1-5; v_call: TRBV4-1; clone_size: .; cdr3_nt: TGCGCCAGCAGCCAAGATTATCTTATTAGCAATCAGCCCCAGCATTTT; cdr3_aa: CASSQDYLISNQPQHF
d_call: TRBD2; cdr3_length: 15; j_call: TRBJ2-7; v_call: TRBV5-1; clone_size: .; cdr3_nt: TGCGCCAGCAGCCCCCGGTTAGCGGGAGTGGGCGAGCAGTACTTC; cdr3_aa: CASSPRLAGVGEQYF
d_call: .; cdr3_length: 18; j_call: TRBJ2-2; v_call: TRBV4-1; clone_size: .; cdr3_nt: TGCGCCAGCAGCCAAGTCCCCCTGGCGGGCCTGAACACCGGGGAGCTGTTTTTT; cdr3_aa: CASSQVPLAGLNTGELFF
d_call: .; cdr3_length: 16; j_call: TRBJ2-3; v_call: TRBV29-1; clone_size: .; cdr3_nt: TGCAGCGTTGAAGATTCTAGGAGGGGTTTCACAGATACGCAGTATTTT; cdr3_aa: CSVEDSRRGFTDTQYF
d_call: TRBD1; cdr3_length: 14; j_call: TRBJ1-1; v_call: TRBV2; clone_size: .; cdr3_nt: TGTGCCAGCACCTATCTACAGGGGCGCGGTGAAGCTTTCTTT; cdr3_aa: CASTYLQGRGEAFF
d_call: .; cdr3_length: 13; j_call: TRBJ1-5; v_call: TRBV6-5; clone_size: .; cdr3_nt: TGTGCCAGCAGTAACTCGGAGGGGCAGCCCCAGCATTTT; cdr3_aa: CASSNSEGQPQHF
d_call: .; cdr3_length: 14; j_call: TRBJ1-4; v_call: TRBV19; clone_size: few; cdr3_nt: TGTGCCAGTAGTATGGGCCAGGGTGGCGAAAAACTGTTTTTT; cdr3_aa: CASSMGQGGEKLFF
d_call: .; cdr3_length: 15; j_call: TRBJ1-5; v_call: TRBV5-1; clone_size: .; cdr3_nt: TGCGCCAGCAGCTTGGCCCCGGGGTTGGAGCAGCCCCAGCATTTT; cdr3_aa: CASSLAPGLEQPQHF
d_call: TRBD1; cdr3_length: 13; j_call: TRBJ1-5; v_call: TRBV7-2; clone_size: .; cdr3_nt: TGTGCCAGCAGCAGGGACAGCATTCAGCCCCAGCATTTT; cdr3_aa: CASSRDSIQPQHF
d_call: .; cdr3_length: 12; j_call: TRBJ2-5; v_call: TRBV18; clone_size: few; cdr3_nt: TGTGCCAGCTCACCATCTAGAGAGACCCAGTACTTC; cdr3_aa: CASSPSRETQYF
d_call: TRBD1; cdr3_length: 15; j_call: TRBJ2-7; v_call: TRBV11-2; clone_size: .; cdr3_nt: TGTGCCAGCAGCTTAGTCGGCAGGGGGATTGACGAGCAGTACTTC; cdr3_aa: CASSLVGRGIDEQYF
d_call: .; cdr3_length: 15; j_call: TRBJ1-5; v_call: TRBV7-9; clone_size: .; cdr3_nt: TGTGCCAGCAGCTTAGGAGGCAGGGCCACGGGGCCCCAGCATTTT; cdr3_aa: CASSLGGRATGPQHF
d_call: .; cdr3_length: 15; j_call: TRBJ1-1; v_call: TRBV5-8; clone_size: .; cdr3_nt: TGTGCCAGCAGCTCGACTGTTCGTCAGGGCCCTAGGGCTTTCTTT; cdr3_aa: CASSSTVRQGPRAFF
d_call: .; cdr3_length: 13; j_call: TRBJ1-1; v_call: TRBV29-1; clone_size: once; cdr3_nt: TGCAGCTCTGTTAGGACAACTAACACTGAAGCTTTCTTT; cdr3_aa: CSSVRTTNTEAFF
d_call: TRBD1; cdr3_length: 15; j_call: TRBJ1-6; v_call: TRBV19; clone_size: .; cdr3_nt: TGTGCCAGTAGTATCGGGACAGCATATAATTCACCCCTCCACTTT; cdr3_aa: CASSIGTAYNSPLHF
d_call: .; cdr3_length: 14; j_call: TRBJ1-2; v_call: TRBV6-5; clone_size: .; cdr3_nt: TGTGCCAGCAGTTACCTAAGCCAGGGAGGTGGCTACACCTTC; cdr3_aa: CASSYLSQGGGYTF
d_call: .; cdr3_length: 15; j_call: TRBJ1-6; v_call: TRBV5-1; clone_size: .; cdr3_nt: TGCGCCAGCAGCCTAACTCCTCTTAATAATTCACCCCTCCACTTT; cdr3_aa: CASSLTPLNNSPLHF
d_call: TRBD2; cdr3_length: 16; j_call: TRBJ2-3; v_call: TRBV9; clone_size: .; cdr3_nt: TGTGCCAGCAGTCGTAGCGGGACTTCTATCACAGATACGCAGTATTTT; cdr3_aa: CASSRSGTSITDTQYF
d_call: .; cdr3_length: 15; j_call: TRBJ2-1; v_call: TRBV4-3; clone_size: few; cdr3_nt: TGCGCCAGCAGCCAAGAAAGTCAGCGGGTCAATGAGCAGTTCTTC; cdr3_aa: CASSQESQRVNEQFF
d_call: .; cdr3_length: 14; j_call: TRBJ2-7; v_call: TRBV6-5; clone_size: .; cdr3_nt: TGTGCCAGCAGTTACTCCAGGAACACCTACGAGCAGTACTTC; cdr3_aa: CASSYSRNTYEQYF
d_call: .; cdr3_length: 14; j_call: TRBJ2-2; v_call: TRBV2; clone_size: few; cdr3_nt: TGTGCCAGCAGTGAGGGGGCGAACACCGGGGAGCTGTTTTTT; cdr3_aa: CASSEGANTGELFF
d_call: .; cdr3_length: 15; j_call: TRBJ1-6; v_call: TRBV10-3; clone_size: .; cdr3_nt: TGTGCCATCAGTCCCGGGGGGGACATTTATTCACCCCTCCACTTT; cdr3_aa: CAISPGGDIYSPLHF
d_call: .; cdr3_length: 12; j_call: TRBJ1-2; v_call: TRBV6-1; clone_size: .; cdr3_nt: TGTGCCAGCAGTGCGGGGGCCTATGGCTACACCTTC; cdr3_aa: CASSAGAYGYTF
d_call: .; cdr3_length: 14; j_call: TRBJ1-5; v_call: TRBV5-6; clone_size: .; cdr3_nt: TGTGCCAGCAGCTTGTGGTGGGACCGGCAGCCCCAGCATTTT; cdr3_aa: CASSLWWDRQPQHF
d_call: .; cdr3_length: 13; j_call: TRBJ2-1; v_call: TRBV28; clone_size: .; cdr3_nt: TGTGCCAGTATGCGGGGAACCTACAATGAGCAGTTCTTC; cdr3_aa: CASMRGTYNEQFF
d_call: TRBD1; cdr3_length: 14; j_call: TRBJ1-5; v_call: TRBV7-2; clone_size: .; cdr3_nt: TGTGCCAGCAGCTTAGGACAGGGTAATCAGCCCCAGCATTTT; cdr3_aa: CASSLGQGNQPQHF
d_call: TRBD1; cdr3_length: 16; j_call: TRBJ1-5; v_call: TRBV6-6; clone_size: once; cdr3_nt: TGTGCCAGCAGTTTTCCGACAGGGAATAGCAATCAGCCCCAGCATTTT; cdr3_aa: CASSFPTGNSNQPQHF
d_call: TRBD2; cdr3_length: 18; j_call: TRBJ2-7; v_call: TRBV14; clone_size: once; cdr3_nt: TGTGCCAGCAGCCAAAGTGGGAGCGGGAGGGCTATTCTCTACGAGCAGTACTTC; cdr3_aa: CASSQSGSGRAILYEQYF
d_call: TRBD1; cdr3_length: 15; j_call: TRBJ2-5; v_call: TRBV28; clone_size: .; cdr3_nt: TGTGCCAGCTTACTGGGGACAGGGGGATTGGGGACCCAGTACTTC; cdr3_aa: CASLLGTGGLGTQYF
d_call: TRBD2; cdr3_length: 15; j_call: TRBJ2-1; v_call: TRBV2; clone_size: .; cdr3_nt: TGTGCCAGCAGAGCTTCGACTAGCGGATACAATGAGCAGTTCTTC; cdr3_aa: CASRASTSGYNEQFF
d_call: .; cdr3_length: 16; j_call: TRBJ2-3; v_call: TRBV5-5; clone_size: .; cdr3_nt: TGTGCCAGCAGCTTAAAGCGGACGGGGTACACAGATACGCAGTATTTT; cdr3_aa: CASSLKRTGYTDTQYF
d_call: TRBD1; cdr3_length: 14; j_call: TRBJ1-2; v_call: TRBV7-2; clone_size: .; cdr3_nt: TGTGCCAGCAGCCCACGACAGGGTTTGGATGGCTACACCTTC; cdr3_aa: CASSPRQGLDGYTF
d_call: .; cdr3_length: 13; j_call: TRBJ2-5; v_call: TRBV28; clone_size: .; cdr3_nt: TGTGCCAGCAGTTCCGGGCAACTCAAGACCCAGTACTTC; cdr3_aa: CASSSGQLKTQYF
d_call: .; cdr3_length: 15; j_call: TRBJ1-1; v_call: TRBV7-2; clone_size: .; cdr3_nt: TGTGCCAGCAGCTTAGAATTCAGAGCAAACACTGAAGCTTTCTTT; cdr3_aa: CASSLEFRANTEAFF
d_call: .; cdr3_length: 13; j_call: TRBJ1-1; v_call: TRBV10-3; clone_size: .; cdr3_nt: TGTGCCATCAGTCAGGTTAGGAACACTGAAGCTTTCTTT; cdr3_aa: CAISQVRNTEAFF
d_call: .; cdr3_length: 15; j_call: TRBJ2-7; v_call: TRBV27; clone_size: once; cdr3_nt: TGTGCCAGCAGTTTCCTCCCGGGACAAATCTACGAGCAGTACTTC; cdr3_aa: CASSFLPGQIYEQYF
d_call: .; cdr3_length: 12; j_call: TRBJ2-7; v_call: TRBV10-3; clone_size: once; cdr3_nt: TGTGCCATCAGTGACTCCCAGGGTGAGCAGTACTTC; cdr3_aa: CAISDSQGEQYF
d_call: TRBD1; cdr3_length: 16; j_call: TRBJ2-7; v_call: TRBV6-5; clone_size: .; cdr3_nt: TGTGCCAGCAGTTACCAGAAGGGGACAGGGAACTACGAGCAGTACTTC; cdr3_aa: CASSYQKGTGNYEQYF
d_call: .; cdr3_length: 15; j_call: TRBJ2-7; v_call: TRBV5-1; clone_size: once; cdr3_nt: TGCGCCAGCAGCTTGGACTTATTCGGGGTCTACGAGCAGTACTTC; cdr3_aa: CASSLDLFGVYEQYF
d_call: .; cdr3_length: 14; j_call: TRBJ1-2; v_call: TRBV28; clone_size: few; cdr3_nt: TGTGCCAGCAGCCCCACGGGGACTTTCTATGGCTACACCTTC; cdr3_aa: CASSPTGTFYGYTF
d_call: .; cdr3_length: 15; j_call: TRBJ1-1; v_call: TRBV30; clone_size: .; cdr3_nt: TGTGCCTGGAGTCCTCTTCTTAACAGGAACACTGAAGCTTTCTTT; cdr3_aa: CAWSPLLNRNTEAFF
d_call: TRBD2; cdr3_length: 18; j_call: TRBJ2-6; v_call: TRBV7-2; clone_size: .; cdr3_nt: TGTGCCAGCAGCCCACAGTCGGGCGGGGGTACTGGGGCCAACGTCCTGACTTTC; cdr3_aa: CASSPQSGGGTGANVLTF
d_call: TRBD2; cdr3_length: 20; j_call: TRBJ2-3; v_call: TRBV7-3; clone_size: .; cdr3_nt: TGTGCCAGCAGCCCCAAACCCTCGGGACTAGCGGGGTCCATCAGAGATACGCAGTATTTT; cdr3_aa: CASSPKPSGLAGSIRDTQYF
d_call: .; cdr3_length: 15; j_call: TRBJ1-2; v_call: TRBV4-1; clone_size: .; cdr3_nt: TGCGCCAGCAGCTTTAATTCCGGGGTCGCCTATGGCTACACCTTC; cdr3_aa: CASSFNSGVAYGYTF
d_call: TRBD2; cdr3_length: 16; j_call: TRBJ2-5; v_call: TRBV6-5; clone_size: .; cdr3_nt: TGTGCCAGCAGTTACTCACCTAGCGGTCTTCAAGAGACCCAGTACTTC; cdr3_aa: CASSYSPSGLQETQYF
d_call: .; cdr3_length: 13; j_call: TRBJ2-5; v_call: TRBV10-3; clone_size: .; cdr3_nt: TGTGCCACCCAACCGGGCGTGGGGGGGACCCAGTACTTC; cdr3_aa: CATQPGVGGTQYF
d_call: .; cdr3_length: 14; j_call: TRBJ1-2; v_call: TRBV28; clone_size: .; cdr3_nt: TGTGCCAGTTACGCGACAGGAGCTAACTATGGCTACACCTTC; cdr3_aa: CASYATGANYGYTF